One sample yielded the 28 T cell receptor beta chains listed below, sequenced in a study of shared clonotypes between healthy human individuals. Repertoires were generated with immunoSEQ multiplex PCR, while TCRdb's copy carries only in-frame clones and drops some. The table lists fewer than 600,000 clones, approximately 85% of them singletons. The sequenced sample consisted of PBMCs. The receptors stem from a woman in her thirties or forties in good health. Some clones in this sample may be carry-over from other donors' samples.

CDR3 DNA sequence: TGCGCCAGCAGCCAAGTCGCCGGGAGGGGTCACGGGGAGCTGTTTTTT. Amino acid sequence: CASSQVAGRGHGELFF. The chain carries TRBV4-3 and TRBJ2-2; TRBD2 matches at 8 bases. The CDR3 length is 16 residues. The trim removed 1 base at V and 7 bases at J, leaving 8 bases unmatched. The germline V gene encodes CDR1 LGHNA and CDR2 YSLEER.

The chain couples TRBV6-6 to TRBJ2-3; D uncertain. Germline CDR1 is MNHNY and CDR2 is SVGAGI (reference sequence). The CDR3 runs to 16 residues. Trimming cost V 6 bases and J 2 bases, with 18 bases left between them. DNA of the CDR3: TGTGCCAGCAGACGTGCCCTTCCCCGTACCACAGATACGCAGTATTTT. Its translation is CASRRALPRTTDTQYF.

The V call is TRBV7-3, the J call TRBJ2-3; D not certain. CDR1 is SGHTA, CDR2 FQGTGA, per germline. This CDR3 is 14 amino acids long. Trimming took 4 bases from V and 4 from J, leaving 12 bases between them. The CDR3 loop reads CASSSLGRADTQYF. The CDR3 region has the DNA TGTGCCAGCAGCTCCCTTGGTCGGGCAGATACGCAGTATTTT.

Here the CDR3 reads CASSRIDGNEQYF. CDR3 nucleotides: TGTGCCAGCAGCCGAATCGACGGAAACGAGCAGTACTTC. This rearrangement joins TRBV27 to TRBJ2-7; D is ambiguous. The CDR3 has 13 amino acids. Trimming took 6 bases from V and 5 from J, leaving 14 bases between them. Per germline, CDR1 MNHEY and CDR2 SMNVEV (reference sequence).

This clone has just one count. CDR3 in amino acids: CASSRSRDRVSYEQFF. Here the CDR3 DNA reads TGTGCCAGCAGCCGGAGCCGGGACAGGGTCTCCTATGAGCAGTTCTTC. V and J are TRBV7-8 and TRBJ2-1; 9 nucleotides match TRBD1. Germline CDR1 is SGHVS and CDR2 is FQNEAQ. Germline trimming cut 5 bases from V and 8 bases from J; bases unmatched to any gene: 13. CDR3 length equals 16 residues.

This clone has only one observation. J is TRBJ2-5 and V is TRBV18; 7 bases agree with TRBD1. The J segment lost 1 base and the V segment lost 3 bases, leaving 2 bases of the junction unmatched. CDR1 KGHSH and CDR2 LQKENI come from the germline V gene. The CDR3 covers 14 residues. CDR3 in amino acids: CASSPGTVQETQYF. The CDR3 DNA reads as TGTGCCAGCTCACCCGGGACAGTCCAAGAGACCCAGTACTTC.

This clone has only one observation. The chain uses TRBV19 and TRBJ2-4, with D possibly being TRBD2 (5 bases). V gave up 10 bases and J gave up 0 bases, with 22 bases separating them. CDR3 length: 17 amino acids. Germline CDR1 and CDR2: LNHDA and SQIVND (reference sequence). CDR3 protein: CATSLRGAALAKNIQYF. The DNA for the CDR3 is TGTGCCACCTCCCTTCGCGGAGCGGCCCTAGCCAAAAACATTCAGTACTTC. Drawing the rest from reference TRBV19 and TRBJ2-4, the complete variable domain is DGGITQSPKYLFRKEGQNVTLSCEQNLNHDAMYWYRQDPGQGLRLIYYSQIVNDFQKGDIAEGYSVSREKKESFPLTVTSAQKNPTAFYLCATSLRGAALAKNIQYFGAGTRLSVL.

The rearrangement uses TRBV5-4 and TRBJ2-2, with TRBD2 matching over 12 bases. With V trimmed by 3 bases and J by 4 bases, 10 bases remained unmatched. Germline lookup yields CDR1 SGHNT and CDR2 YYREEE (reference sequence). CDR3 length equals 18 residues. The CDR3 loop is CASSSGPGTSGRTGELFF. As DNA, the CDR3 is TGTGCCAGCAGCTCGGGGCCCGGGACTAGCGGGCGCACCGGGGAGCTGTTTTTT.

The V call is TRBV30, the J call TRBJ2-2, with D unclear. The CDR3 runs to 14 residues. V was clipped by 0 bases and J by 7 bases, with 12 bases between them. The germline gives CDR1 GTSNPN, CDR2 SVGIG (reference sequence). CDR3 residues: CAWSVIRASGELFF. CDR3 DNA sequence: TGTGCCTGGAGTGTAATCCGGGCGAGCGGGGAGCTGTTTTTT.

The CDR3 reads CASSLVGGGTASGNTIYF. CDR3 sequence (DNA): TGTGCCAGCAGCTTAGTGGGTGGGGGGACAGCCTCTGGAAACACCATATATTTT. This chain connects TRBV7-8 to TRBJ1-3, with 7 bases aligning to TRBD1. The CDR3 is made up of 18 amino acids. The V and J ends lost 1 base and 0 bases, in that order; junction bases with no gene match: 9. CDR1 and CDR2 from the germline V gene are SGHVS and FQNEAQ. Combining the CDR3 with reference TRBV7-8 and TRBJ1-3 gives the whole variable domain GAGVSQSPRYKVAKRGQDVALRCDPISGHVSLFWYQQALGQGPEFLTYFQNEAQLDKSGLPSDRFFAERPEGSVSTLKIQRTQQEDSAVYLCASSLVGGGTASGNTIYFGEGSWLTVV.

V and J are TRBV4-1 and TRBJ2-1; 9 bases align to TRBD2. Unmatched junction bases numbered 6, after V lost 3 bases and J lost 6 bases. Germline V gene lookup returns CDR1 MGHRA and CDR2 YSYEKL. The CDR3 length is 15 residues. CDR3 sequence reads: CASSQGSSGVNEQFF. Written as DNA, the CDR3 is TGCGCCAGCAGCCAGGGGTCTAGCGGGGTCAATGAGCAGTTCTTC.

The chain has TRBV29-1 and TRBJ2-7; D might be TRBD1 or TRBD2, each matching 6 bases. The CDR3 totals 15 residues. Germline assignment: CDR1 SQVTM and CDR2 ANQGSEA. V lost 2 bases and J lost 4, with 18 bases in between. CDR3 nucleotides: TGCAGCGTTGAATACGTTGGGCGGAGGGGGTACGAGCAGTACTTC. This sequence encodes CSVEYVGRRGYEQYF.

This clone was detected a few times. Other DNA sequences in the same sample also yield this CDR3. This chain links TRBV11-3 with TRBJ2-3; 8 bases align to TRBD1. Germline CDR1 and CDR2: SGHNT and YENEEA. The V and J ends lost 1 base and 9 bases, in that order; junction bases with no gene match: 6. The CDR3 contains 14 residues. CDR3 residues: CASSLGGTGDTQYF. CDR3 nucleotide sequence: TGTGCCAGCAGCTTAGGGGGGACAGGCGACACGCAGTATTTT.

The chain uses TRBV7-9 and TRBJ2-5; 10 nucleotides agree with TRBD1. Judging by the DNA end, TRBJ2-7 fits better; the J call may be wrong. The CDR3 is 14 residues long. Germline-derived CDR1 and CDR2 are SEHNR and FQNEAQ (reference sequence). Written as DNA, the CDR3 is TGTGCCAGCAGCTCCGCCGGGACAGGGGACGAGCAGTACTTC. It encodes CASSSAGTGDEQYF.

CDR3 sequence (DNA): TGTGCCAGCAGCCCCCAACAGGGCGGGACTTTCTACGAGCAGTACTTC. This gives the protein CASSPQQGGTFYEQYF. V and J are TRBV7-2 and TRBJ2-7; D possibly matches TRBD1 or TRBD2 (6 bases each). Trimming pared 5 bases from V and 3 bases from J, leaving 20 bases between. Per germline, CDR1 SGHTA and CDR2 FQGNSA. The CDR3 is made up of 16 amino acids.

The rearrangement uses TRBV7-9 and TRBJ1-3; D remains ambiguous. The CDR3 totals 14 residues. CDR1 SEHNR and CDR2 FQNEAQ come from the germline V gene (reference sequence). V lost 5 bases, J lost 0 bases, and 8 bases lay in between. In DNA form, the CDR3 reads TGTGCCAGCAGCCCTCGTAACTCTGGAAACACCATATATTTT. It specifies CASSPRNSGNTIYF.

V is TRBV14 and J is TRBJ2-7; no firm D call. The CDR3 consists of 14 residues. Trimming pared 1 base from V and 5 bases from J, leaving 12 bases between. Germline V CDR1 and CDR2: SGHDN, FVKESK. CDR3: CASSQGLERDEQYF. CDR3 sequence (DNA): TGTGCCAGCAGCCAAGGACTCGAAAGGGACGAGCAGTACTTC.

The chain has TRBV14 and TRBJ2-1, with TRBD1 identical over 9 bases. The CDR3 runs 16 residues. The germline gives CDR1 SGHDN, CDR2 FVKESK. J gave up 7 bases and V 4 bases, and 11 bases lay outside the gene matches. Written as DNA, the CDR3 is TGTGCCAGCAGCCGCGTCCGGGACAGGGCTGTTAATGAGCAGTTCTTC. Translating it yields CASSRVRDRAVNEQFF.

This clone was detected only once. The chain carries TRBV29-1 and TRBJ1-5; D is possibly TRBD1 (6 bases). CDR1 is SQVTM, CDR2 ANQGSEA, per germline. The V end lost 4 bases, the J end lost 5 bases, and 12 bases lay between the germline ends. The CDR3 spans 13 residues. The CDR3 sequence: CSVAGDLDQPQHF. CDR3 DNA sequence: TGCAGCGTTGCAGGGGATTTAGATCAGCCCCAGCATTTT.

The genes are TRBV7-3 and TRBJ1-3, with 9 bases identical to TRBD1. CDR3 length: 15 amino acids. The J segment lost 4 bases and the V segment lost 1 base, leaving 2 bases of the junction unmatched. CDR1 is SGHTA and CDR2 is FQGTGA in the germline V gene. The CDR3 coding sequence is TGTGCCAGCAGCTTAAACAGGGGGCTCGGAAACACCATATATTTT. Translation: CASSLNRGLGNTIYF.

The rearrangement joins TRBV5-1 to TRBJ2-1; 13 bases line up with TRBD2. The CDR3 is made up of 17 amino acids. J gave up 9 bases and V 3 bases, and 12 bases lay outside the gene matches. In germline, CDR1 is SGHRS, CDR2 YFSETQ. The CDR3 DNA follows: TGCGCCAGCAGCTCCCAAGGGACTAGCGGGATTGGGAGTGAGCAGTTCTTC. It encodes CASSSQGTSGIGSEQFF.

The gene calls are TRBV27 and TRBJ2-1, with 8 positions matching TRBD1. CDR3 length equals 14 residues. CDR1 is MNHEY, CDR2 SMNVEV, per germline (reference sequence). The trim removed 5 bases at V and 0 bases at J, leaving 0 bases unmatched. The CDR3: CASSQGASYNEQFF. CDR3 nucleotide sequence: TGTGCCAGCAGTCAGGGGGCCTCCTACAATGAGCAGTTCTTC.

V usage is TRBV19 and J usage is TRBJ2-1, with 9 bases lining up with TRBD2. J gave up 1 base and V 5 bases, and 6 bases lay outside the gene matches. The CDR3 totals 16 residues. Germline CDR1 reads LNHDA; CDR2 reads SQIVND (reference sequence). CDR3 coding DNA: TGTGCCAGTAGTGAGCTAGCGGGATGGTCCTACAATGAGCAGTTCTTC. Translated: CASSELAGWSYNEQFF.

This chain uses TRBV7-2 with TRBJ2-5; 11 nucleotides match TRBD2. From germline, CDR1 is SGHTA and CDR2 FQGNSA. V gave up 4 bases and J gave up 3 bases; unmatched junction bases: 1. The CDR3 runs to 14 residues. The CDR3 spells CASSWGLAEETQYF. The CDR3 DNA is TGTGCCAGCAGCTGGGGACTAGCGGAAGAGACCCAGTACTTC. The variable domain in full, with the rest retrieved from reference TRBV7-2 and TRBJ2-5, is GAGVSQSPSNKVTEKGKDVELRCDPISGHTALYWYRQSLGQGLEFLIYFQGNSAPDKSGLPSDRFSAERTGGSVSTLTIQRTQQEDSAVYLCASSWGLAEETQYFGPGTRLLVL.

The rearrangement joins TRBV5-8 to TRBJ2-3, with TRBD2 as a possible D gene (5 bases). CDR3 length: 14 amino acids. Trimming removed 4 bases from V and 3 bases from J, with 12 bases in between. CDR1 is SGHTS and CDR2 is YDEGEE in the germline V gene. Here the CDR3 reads CASSNQRGTDTQYF. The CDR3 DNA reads TGTGCCAGCAGCAACCAGAGAGGGACAGATACGCAGTATTTT. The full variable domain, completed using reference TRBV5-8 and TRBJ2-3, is EAGVTQSPTHLIKTRGQQATLRCSPISGHTSVYWYQQALGLGLQFLLWYDEGEERNRGNFPPRFSGRQFPNYSSELNVNALELEDSALYLCASSNQRGTDTQYFGPGTRLTVL.

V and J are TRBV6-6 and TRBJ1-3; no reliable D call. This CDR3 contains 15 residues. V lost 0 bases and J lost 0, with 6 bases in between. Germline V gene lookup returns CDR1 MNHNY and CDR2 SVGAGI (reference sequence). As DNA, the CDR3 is TGTGCCAGCAGTTACTCAGATCGCTCTGGAAACACCATATATTTT. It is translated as CASSYSDRSGNTIYF.

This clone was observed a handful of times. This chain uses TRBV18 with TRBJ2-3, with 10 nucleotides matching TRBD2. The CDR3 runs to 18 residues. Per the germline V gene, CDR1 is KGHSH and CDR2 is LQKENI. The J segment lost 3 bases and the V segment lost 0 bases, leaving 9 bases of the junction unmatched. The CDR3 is CASSPPVTSGKETDTQYF. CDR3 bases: TGTGCCAGCTCACCACCCGTAACTAGCGGGAAGGAGACAGATACGCAGTATTTT.

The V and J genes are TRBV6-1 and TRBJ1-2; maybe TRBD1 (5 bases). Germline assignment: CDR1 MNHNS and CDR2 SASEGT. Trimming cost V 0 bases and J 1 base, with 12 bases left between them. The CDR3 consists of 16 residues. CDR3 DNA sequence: TGTGCCAGCAGTGAAGCGCTTTTTGACAGTAACTATGGCTACACCTTC. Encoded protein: CASSEALFDSNYGYTF.